Included here is one T cell receptor (beta chain) sequence, with context. Its antigen is currently not known. One base away there is no much larger clone; base qualities are not given. This sample is drawn from a study of cytomegalovirus exposure and HLA in healthy donors (dated by TCRdb to 2016 to 2017). As for the study more broadly: According to a later analysis, the roughly 130 validation repertoires were produced on the same platform as the approximately 610 repertoires of the first cohort. The study was designed to test whether signatures of past pathogen exposure could be identified by cataloging public T cell receptors. In addition to the first cohort of 500 to 850 subjects, a separate validation cohort of 120 different subjects was used. The study combined high-throughput TCR immunosequencing, statistical association of individual TCRs with disease status, and machine learning to predict cytomegalovirus infection status.

General conclusions and limits of the study: In the study, 150 to 200 TCR beta chains were listed as associated with cytomegalovirus. A later analysis had no HLA typing for the validation cohort, so co-occurrence there was scored across all 130 or so repertoires. In vitro tests confirmed that a few of the cytomegalovirus-associated TCR beta chains recognize cytomegalovirus antigens. The authors suggested that the approach could potentially be generalized to other disease states and immunological phenotypes. The classifier was reported to diagnose cytomegalovirus status with high specificity and sensitivity in both the original and validation cohorts. While some public TCRs were present in many individuals, most TCR sequences turned up only very rarely across donors. Subsequent analysis determined that TCRs grouped into clusters in the first cohort also showed a tendency toward co-occurrence across the roughly 110 validation repertoires, and roughly 95% of cluster scores exceeded 0.

The donors belonged to the validation cohort of over a hundred subjects, which was separate from the roughly 670-subject first cohort. Library prep was done by the immunoSEQ multiplex PCR assay. The authors' pipeline ran thus. To diagnose cytomegalovirus status from the catalog of TCR beta chain sequences, a statistical classification framework was built. Here the immuneACCESS table is served through TCRdb, limited to in-frame sequences with V and J called. Missing clones are a known gap in these copies; in checked studies unresolved V genes cover under half, and the rest lacks a known reason. The V and J calls and the clone size are those of that table, but D and trimming were determined from the DNA. For this sample there are under 400,000 clones; more than 80% appear just once. Jointly, the top ten make up 0.65% to 0.95% of the sample. CDR3 length: 14 amino acids, cysteine to phenylalanine. Only the CDR3 DNA is retained, 42 bases long and in frame from the first base. CDR1 and CDR2, per the germline V gene (reference sequence), are LNHDA and SQIVND. V and J lose 3 bases and 8 bases, and a span of 16 bases separates them.

This chain joins TRBV19 to TRBJ1-2, with the D gene not confidently named. This receptor was taken from a woman aged 18-29 years in good health and CMV-seronegative. Sequences were obtained from PBMCs. The nucleotides read TGTGCCAGTAGTATGGTAACCCCTCCTAGCGGCTACACCTTC. This translates into CASSMVTPPSGYTF.